This T cell receptor (beta chain) was sequenced in a study of CD8 T cells in Susac syndrome. Notes on the study in general: The number of individuals included in the study's TCR sequencing and HLA analysis was acknowledged as relatively small.

The CDR3 runs 16 residues. Trimming took 7 bases from V and 4 from J; bases not matched to a gene: 11. Remarks on this clonotype: The antigen is unknown.

Reverse transcription used about 0.45 to 1 ug RNA and random hexamers. An immunoSEQ multiplex PCR amplified TCR beta CDR3 over 54 Vbeta and 13 Jbeta. MiXCR was run by TCRdb on the immunoSEQ multiplex PCR reads, yielding one entry per CDR3 protein. The sample holds some 190,000 distinct CDR3 sequences, 95% seen once. TCR beta from blood CD8+ and CD4+ T cells was sequenced. Negative magnetic isolation gave CD8+ and CD4+ cells; FACS enriched CD8+ TEMRA. This clonotype was obtained from a human donor in good health. The sequenced material came from CD4+ T cells from PBMCs. The V and J genes are TRBV12-3 or TRBV12-4 and TRBJ2-3, with TRBD2 matching over 10 bases. CDR3 DNA: TGTGCCAGCACCCAGACTAGCGGGTTCGTCGCAGATACGCAGTATTTT. Amino acids: CASTQTSGFVADTQYF.